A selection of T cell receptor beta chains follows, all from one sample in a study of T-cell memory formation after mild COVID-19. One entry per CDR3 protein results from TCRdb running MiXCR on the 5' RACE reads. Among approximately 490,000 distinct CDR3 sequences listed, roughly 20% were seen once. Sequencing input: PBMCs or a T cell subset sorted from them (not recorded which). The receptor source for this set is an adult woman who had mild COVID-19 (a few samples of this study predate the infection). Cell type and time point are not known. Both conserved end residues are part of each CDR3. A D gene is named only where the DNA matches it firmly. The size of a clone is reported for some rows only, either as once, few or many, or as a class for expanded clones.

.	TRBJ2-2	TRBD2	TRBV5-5	TGTGCCAGCAGCTTCCAGCTACTGACTAGCGGGGGGTATTTGAACACCGGGGAGCTGTTTTTT	CASSFQLLTSGGYLNTGELFF
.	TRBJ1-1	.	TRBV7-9	TGTGCCAGCAGCTTAGGCGCAGGCGGGGCGCGGACTGAAGCTTTCTTT	CASSLGAGGARTEAFF
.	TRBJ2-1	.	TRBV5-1	TGCGCCAGCAGCTTGGCTGCTGCCAACTCCTACAATGAGCAGTTCTTC	CASSLAAANSYNEQFF
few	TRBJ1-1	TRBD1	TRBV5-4	TGTGCCAGCAGCACCCGGGACAGGGGTACTGAAGCTTTCTTT	CASSTRDRGTEAFF
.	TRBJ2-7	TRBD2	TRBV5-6	TGTGCCAGCAGCTTGGAATTAGCGGGAGGGCGAAGGTCCTACGAGCAGTACTTC	CASSLELAGGRRSYEQYF
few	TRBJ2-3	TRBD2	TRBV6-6	TGTGCCATCAAGGGTAGCGGGAGAGCAGATACGCAGTATTTT	CAIKGSGRADTQYF
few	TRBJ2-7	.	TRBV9	TGTGCCAGCAGCGCCGGAGGCCGCCGGTACGAGCAGTACTTC	CASSAGGRRYEQYF
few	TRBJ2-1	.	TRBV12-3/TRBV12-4	TGTGCCAGCACGAGAGGCATCCGACGGTTCTACAATGAGCAGTTCTTC	CASTRGIRRFYNEQFF
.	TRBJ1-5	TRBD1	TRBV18	TGTGCCAGCTCTTCGGACAGGGTCAATCAGCCCCAGCATTTT	CASSSDRVNQPQHF
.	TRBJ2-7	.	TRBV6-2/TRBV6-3	TGTGCCAGCAGAAAATTAGCGGCGGCCTACGAGCAGTACTTC	CASRKLAAAYEQYF
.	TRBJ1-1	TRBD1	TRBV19	TGTGTCGTCAGGGGGAGATACACTGAAGCTTTCTTT	CVVRGRYTEAFF
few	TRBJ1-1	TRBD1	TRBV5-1	TGCGCCAGCAGCTCGAACGGACAGGCTCCTAACACTGAAGCTTTCTTT	CASSSNGQAPNTEAFF
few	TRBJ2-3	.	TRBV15	TGTGCCACCAGCAGAGATAGGGTTGCGTCCACAGATACGCAGTATTTT	CATSRDRVASTDTQYF
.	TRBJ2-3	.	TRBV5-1	TGCGCCAGCAGCCTTTCGGGAGCAAACACAGATACGCAGTATTTT	CASSLSGANTDTQYF
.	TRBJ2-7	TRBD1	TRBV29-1	TGCAGCGTTCTAGGACAGGAGTCCTACGAGCAGTACTTC	CSVLGQESYEQYF
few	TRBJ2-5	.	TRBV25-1	TGTGCCAGCAGTGACCCCGGTCTGGGGGAGACCCAGTACTTC	CASSDPGLGETQYF
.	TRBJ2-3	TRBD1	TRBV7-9	TGTGCCAGCAGCTTCCCGGGACAGGGGTCCACAGATACGCAGTATTTT	CASSFPGQGSTDTQYF
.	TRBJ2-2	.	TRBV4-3	TGCGCCAGCAGCCAAGGGGCATGGGGCACCGGGGAGCTGTTTTTT	CASSQGAWGTGELFF
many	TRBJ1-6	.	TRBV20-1	TGCAGTGCTAGAGATCTGGGGGACAAGGGCGATCATTCACCCCTCCACTTT	CSARDLGDKGDHSPLHF